This T cell receptor (beta chain) is drawn from a study of cytomegalovirus exposure and HLA in healthy donors. Sequencing used immunoSEQ multiplex PCR; TCRdb keeps in-frame clones, though not all of them. The profile shows around 70,000 clones, less than 95% of them singletons. This CDR3 has 11 residues. From germline, CDR1 is SNHLY and CDR2 FYNNEI. Trimming took off 6 bases at V and 11 bases at J, with 13 bases between the two ends. Material: PBMCs. This sequence was found in a woman aged 18-35 years in good health and CMV-seropositive. This chain links TRBV2 with TRBJ1-1; D is ambiguous. The chain's CDR3 is CASSIPVGAFF. CDR3 nucleotides: TGTGCCAGCAGCATTCCCGTCGGGGCTTTCTTT. The variable domain in full, with the rest retrieved from reference TRBV2 and TRBJ1-1, is EPEVTQTPSHQVTQMGQEVILRCVPISNHLYFYWYRQILGQKVEFLVSFYNNEISEKSEIFDDQFSVERPDGSNFTLKIRSTKLEDSAMYFCASSIPVGAFFGQGTRLTVV.